Here is one TCR beta chain with its context. Its antigen is still unknown. The data derive from a study of blood T cells in healthy people across ages. The study, taken as a whole, reports: Diversity estimates drawn from one million T cells were deemed underestimates. Naive T cell percentage by flow cytometry tracked strongly with beta diversity.

Isolating PBMCs gave at least 6.5 million of these cells per sample. Trimming left V 1 base short and J 0 bases short, with 18 bases between. The CDR3 loop spans 18 amino acids. Germline V CDR1 and CDR2: DFQATT, SNEGSKA (reference sequence). A J-beta primer mix and a sample-barcoded 5' primer were used in a second PCR of roughly 7 to 12 cycles. TCRdb reanalysed the 5' RACE reads using MiXCR and keeps one entry per CDR3 protein. The profile covers some 1.1 million distinct CDR3 sequences, with around two fifths appearing a single time and 13% taken by the ten largest. This sequence was found in a man between 18 and 35 years old in good health. This chain joins TRBV20-1 and TRBJ1-4, with unresolved D. The sequenced sample consisted of blood. This chain's CDR3 is CSARGASAYVSTNEKLFF. CDR3 in DNA: TGCAGTGCTAGAGGGGCGTCAGCATACGTGTCAACTAATGAAAAACTGTTTTTT.